What follows is one T cell receptor beta chain and its context. Its target is unknown. Being one base from a much bigger clone, this may be a read error. The people who gave samples were healthy Caucasians from Russia, aged roughly 6 to 100. The source of the sample is a study of blood T cells in healthy people across ages. Study results and caveats: Diversity of TCR beta per million T cells declined in a roughly linear way with age.

Germline lookup yields CDR1 MNHEY and CDR2 SVGAGI. The CDR3 covers 15 residues. A J-beta primer mix and a sample-barcoded 5' primer were used in a second PCR of about 7 to 11 cycles. Individual samples furnished no less than 3 million CDR3-containing paired-end reads apiece. One entry per CDR3 protein results from TCRdb running MiXCR on the 5' RACE reads. The table records roughly 500,000 distinct CDR3 sequences, 27% of them present only once. The chain has TRBV6-5 and TRBJ1-1; D gene uncertain. Input material: blood. This sequence originates from a woman in her sixties or seventies in good health. The CDR3 nucleotides are TGTGCCAGCAGTTACTCCCCTCAGAAGAACACTGAAGCTTCCTTT. It codes for CASSYSPQKNTEASF.